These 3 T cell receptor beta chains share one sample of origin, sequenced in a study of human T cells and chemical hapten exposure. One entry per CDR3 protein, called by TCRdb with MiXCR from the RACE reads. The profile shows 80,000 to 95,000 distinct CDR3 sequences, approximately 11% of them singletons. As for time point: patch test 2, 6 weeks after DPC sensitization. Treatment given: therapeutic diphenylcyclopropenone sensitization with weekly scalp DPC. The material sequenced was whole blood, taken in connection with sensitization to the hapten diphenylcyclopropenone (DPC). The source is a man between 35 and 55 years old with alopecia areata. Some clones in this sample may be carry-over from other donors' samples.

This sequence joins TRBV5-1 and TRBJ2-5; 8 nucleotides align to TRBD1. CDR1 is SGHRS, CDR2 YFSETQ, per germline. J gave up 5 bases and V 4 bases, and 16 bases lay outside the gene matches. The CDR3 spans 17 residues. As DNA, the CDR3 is TGCGCCAGCAGCCCGGCGCTAGGACAGGGAATTAGCGAGACCCAGTACTTC. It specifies CASSPALGQGISETQYF. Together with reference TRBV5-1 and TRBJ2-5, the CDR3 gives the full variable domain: KAGVTQTPRYLIKTRGQQVTLSCSPISGHRSVSWYQQTPGQGLQFLFEYFSETQRNKGNFPGRFSGRQFSNSRSEMNVSTLELGDSALYLCASSPALGQGISETQYFGPGTRLLVL.

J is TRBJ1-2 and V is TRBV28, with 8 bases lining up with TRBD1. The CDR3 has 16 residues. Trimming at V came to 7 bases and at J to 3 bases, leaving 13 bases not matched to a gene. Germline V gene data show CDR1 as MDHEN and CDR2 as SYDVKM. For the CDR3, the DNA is TGTGCCAGCATTTCCCTACCAGGGGGCGAGGACTATGGCTACACCTTC. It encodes CASISLPGGEDYGYTF.

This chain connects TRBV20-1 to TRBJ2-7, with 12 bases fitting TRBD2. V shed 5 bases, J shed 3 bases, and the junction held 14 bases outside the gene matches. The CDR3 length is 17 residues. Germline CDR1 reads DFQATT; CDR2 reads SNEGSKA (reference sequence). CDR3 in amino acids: CSALTWTSGTNHYEQYF. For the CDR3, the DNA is TGCAGTGCTTTGACCTGGACTAGCGGGACTAATCACTACGAGCAGTACTTC.